Below, one T cell receptor (beta chain) is given with its context. V lost 2 bases, J lost 3 bases, and 11 bases lay in between. CDR1 and CDR2 (germline): SGHTA, FQGNSA. The CDR3 length is 14 residues. Original handling: Amplification with reference gene primers provided the estimates of nucleated cell counts. The table came from immunoSEQ multiplex PCR; TCRdb's copy has only in-frame clones and leaves some out. D and trimming come from the DNA, and the V and J calls and clone size come from that table. The sample holds about 230,000 clones, 85% to 90% seen once. This entry is derived from a study of blood T cell repertoires in COVID-19. On the study more broadly: The analysed material was cDNA or gDNA that came from T cells, B-cell-depleted T cells, or PBMCs.

A Seattle source enrolled patients during active infection and followed them longitudinally. The sequence derives from a man aged 45 to 65 with COVID-19, enrolled during active disease. Sequencing was performed on peripheral blood. This rearrangement joins TRBV7-2 to TRBJ2-7; D not resolved. CDR3 nucleotides: TGTGCCAGCAGCTTATCTGGCGGAAACTACGAGCAGTACTTC. It translates to CASSLSGGNYEQYF.